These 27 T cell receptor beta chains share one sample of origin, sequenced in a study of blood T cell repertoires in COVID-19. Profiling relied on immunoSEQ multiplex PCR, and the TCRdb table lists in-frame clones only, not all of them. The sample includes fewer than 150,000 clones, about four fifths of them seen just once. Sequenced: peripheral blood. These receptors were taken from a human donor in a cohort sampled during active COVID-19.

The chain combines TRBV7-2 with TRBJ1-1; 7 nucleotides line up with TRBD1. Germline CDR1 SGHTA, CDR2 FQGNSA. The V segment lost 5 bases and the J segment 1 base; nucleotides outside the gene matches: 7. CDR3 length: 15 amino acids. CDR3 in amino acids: CASSPRQGRNTEAFF. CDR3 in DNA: TGTGCCAGCAGCCCCAGACAGGGAAGGAACACTGAAGCTTTCTTT.

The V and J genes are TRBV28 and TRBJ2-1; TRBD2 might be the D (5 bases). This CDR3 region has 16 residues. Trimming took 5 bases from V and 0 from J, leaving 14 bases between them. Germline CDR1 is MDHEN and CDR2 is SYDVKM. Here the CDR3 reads CASSLAGSSSYNEQFF. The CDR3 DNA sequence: TGTGCCAGCAGTCTGGCGGGCTCCAGCTCCTACAATGAGCAGTTCTTC.

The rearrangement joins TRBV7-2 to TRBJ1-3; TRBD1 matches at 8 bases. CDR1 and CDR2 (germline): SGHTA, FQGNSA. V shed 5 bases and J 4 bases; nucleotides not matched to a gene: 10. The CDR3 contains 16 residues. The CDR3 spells CASSAQTGVGGNTIYF. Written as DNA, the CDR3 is TGTGCCAGCAGCGCCCAGACAGGGGTAGGCGGAAACACCATATATTTT. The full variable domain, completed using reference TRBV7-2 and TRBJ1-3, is GAGVSQSPSNKVTEKGKDVELRCDPISGHTALYWYRQSLGQGLEFLIYFQGNSAPDKSGLPSDRFSAERTGGSVSTLTIQRTQQEDSAVYLCASSAQTGVGGNTIYFGEGSWLTVV.

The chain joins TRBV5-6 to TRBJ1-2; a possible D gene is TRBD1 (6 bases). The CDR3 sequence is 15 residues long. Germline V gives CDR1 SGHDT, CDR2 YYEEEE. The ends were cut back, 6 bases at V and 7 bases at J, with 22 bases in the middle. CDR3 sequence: CASTIAAGDRGGYTF. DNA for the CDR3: TGTGCCAGCACCATTGCGGCAGGGGACCGGGGTGGCTACACCTTC.

CDR3 sequence (DNA): TGTGCCAGCAGCTCCCCCCTCGGGGTGAATTCACCCCTCCACTTT. Its translation is CASSSPLGVNSPLHF. This chain uses TRBV11-3 with TRBJ1-6; D is unclear. Germline CDR1 is SGHNT and CDR2 is YENEEA. V lost 4 bases and J lost 7, with 14 bases in between. The CDR3 is made up of 15 amino acids.

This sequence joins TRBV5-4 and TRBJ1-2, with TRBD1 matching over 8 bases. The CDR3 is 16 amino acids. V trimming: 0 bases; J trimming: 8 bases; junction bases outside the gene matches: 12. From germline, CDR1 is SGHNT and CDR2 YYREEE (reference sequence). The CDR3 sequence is CASSLAGWDRLGGYTF. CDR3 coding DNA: TGTGCCAGCAGCTTGGCGGGCTGGGACAGGTTAGGCGGCTACACCTTC.

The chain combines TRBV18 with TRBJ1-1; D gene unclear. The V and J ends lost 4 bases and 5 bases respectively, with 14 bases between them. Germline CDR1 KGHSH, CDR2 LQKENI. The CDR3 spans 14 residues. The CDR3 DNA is TGTGCCAGCTCACGGGAGGGCTTTGGGACTGAAGCTTTCTTT. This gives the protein CASSREGFGTEAFF.

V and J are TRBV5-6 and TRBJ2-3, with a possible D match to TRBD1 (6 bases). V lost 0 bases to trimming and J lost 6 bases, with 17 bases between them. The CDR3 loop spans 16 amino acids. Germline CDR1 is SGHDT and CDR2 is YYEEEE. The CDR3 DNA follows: TGTGCCAGCAGCTTGGTAGAGGGGGTAGGTGTGGATACGCAGTATTTT. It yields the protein CASSLVEGVGVDTQYF.

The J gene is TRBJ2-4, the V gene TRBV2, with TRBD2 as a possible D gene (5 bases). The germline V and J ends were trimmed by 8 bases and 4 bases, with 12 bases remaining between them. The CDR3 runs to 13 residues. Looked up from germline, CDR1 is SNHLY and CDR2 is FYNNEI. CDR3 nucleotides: TGTGCCAGCCGTCACGGGAATAAAAACATTCAGTACTTC. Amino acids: CASRHGNKNIQYF.

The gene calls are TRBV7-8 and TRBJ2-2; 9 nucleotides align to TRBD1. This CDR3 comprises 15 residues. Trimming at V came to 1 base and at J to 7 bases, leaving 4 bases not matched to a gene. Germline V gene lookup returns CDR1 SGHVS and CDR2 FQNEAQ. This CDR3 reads CASSLDGTGFGELFF. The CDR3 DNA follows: TGTGCCAGCAGCTTAGATGGGACAGGGTTCGGGGAGCTGTTTTTT.

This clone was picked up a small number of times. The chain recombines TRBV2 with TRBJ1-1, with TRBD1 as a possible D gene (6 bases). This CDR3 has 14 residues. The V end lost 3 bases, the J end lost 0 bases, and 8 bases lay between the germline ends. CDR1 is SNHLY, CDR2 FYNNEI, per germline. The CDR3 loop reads CASSEGALNTEAFF. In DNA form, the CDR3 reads TGTGCCAGCAGTGAGGGGGCCTTGAACACTGAAGCTTTCTTT.

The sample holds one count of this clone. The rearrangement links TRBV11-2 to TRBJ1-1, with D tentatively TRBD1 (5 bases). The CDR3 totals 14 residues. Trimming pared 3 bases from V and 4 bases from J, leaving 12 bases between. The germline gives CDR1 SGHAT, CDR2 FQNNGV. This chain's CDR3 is CASSFPGLSTEAFF. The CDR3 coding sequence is TGTGCCAGCAGCTTTCCAGGGTTATCCACTGAAGCTTTCTTT.

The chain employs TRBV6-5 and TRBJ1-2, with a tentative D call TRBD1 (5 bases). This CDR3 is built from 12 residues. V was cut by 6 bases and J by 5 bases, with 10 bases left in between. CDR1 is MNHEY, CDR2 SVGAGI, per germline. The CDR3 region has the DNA TGTGCCAGCAGCGCAGGGTCGTATGGCTACACCTTC. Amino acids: CASSAGSYGYTF.

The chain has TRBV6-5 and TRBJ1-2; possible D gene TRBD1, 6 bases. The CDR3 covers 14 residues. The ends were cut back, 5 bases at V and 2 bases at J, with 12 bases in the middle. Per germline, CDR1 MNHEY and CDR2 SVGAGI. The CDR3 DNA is TGTGCCAGCAGTCTTGACAGGTTCAACTATGGCTACACCTTC. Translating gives CASSLDRFNYGYTF.

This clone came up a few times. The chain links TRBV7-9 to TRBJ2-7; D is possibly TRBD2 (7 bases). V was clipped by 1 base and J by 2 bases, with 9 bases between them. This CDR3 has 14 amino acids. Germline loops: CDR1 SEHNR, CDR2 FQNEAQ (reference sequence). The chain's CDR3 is CASSLEGGTYEQYF. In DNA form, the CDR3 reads TGTGCCAGCAGCTTAGAGGGGGGGACCTACGAGCAGTACTTC.

CDR3 protein: CASKSSGGALTTPDTQYF. In DNA form, the CDR3 reads TGTGCCAGCAAGTCTAGCGGGGGGGCCCTAACAACCCCCGATACGCAGTATTTT. The chain carries TRBV2 and TRBJ2-3, with 12 nucleotides matching TRBD2. V trimming: 7 bases; J trimming: 6 bases; junction bases outside the gene matches: 17. Germline values: CDR1 SNHLY, CDR2 FYNNEI. CDR3 size: 18 residues.

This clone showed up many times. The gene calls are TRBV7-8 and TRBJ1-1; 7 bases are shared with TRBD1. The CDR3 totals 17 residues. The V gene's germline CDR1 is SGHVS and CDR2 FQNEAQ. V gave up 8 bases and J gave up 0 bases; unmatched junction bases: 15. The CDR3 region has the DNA TGTGCCAGCCGCCGGGTGGGGACAGCTCAGATGAACACTGAAGCTTTCTTT. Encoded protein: CASRRVGTAQMNTEAFF.

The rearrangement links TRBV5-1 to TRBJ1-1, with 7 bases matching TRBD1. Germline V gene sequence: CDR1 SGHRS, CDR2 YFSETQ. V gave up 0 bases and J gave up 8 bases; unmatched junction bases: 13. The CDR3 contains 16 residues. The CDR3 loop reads CASSLEGQDLGLEAFF. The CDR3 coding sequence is TGCGCCAGCAGCTTGGAAGGACAGGACCTAGGCCTAGAAGCTTTCTTT.

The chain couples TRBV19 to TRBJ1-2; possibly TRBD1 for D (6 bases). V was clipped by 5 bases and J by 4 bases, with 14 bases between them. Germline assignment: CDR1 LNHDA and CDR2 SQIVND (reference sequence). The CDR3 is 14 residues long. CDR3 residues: CASSLRTAVYGYTF. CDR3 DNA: TGTGCCAGTAGTCTAAGGACAGCGGTCTATGGCTACACCTTC.

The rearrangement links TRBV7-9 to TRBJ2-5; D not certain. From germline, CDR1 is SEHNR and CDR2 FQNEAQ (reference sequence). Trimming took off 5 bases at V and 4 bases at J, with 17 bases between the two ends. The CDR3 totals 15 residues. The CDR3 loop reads CASSPSRTLAETQYF. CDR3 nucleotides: TGTGCCAGCAGCCCCTCTCGAACATTAGCAGAGACCCAGTACTTC.

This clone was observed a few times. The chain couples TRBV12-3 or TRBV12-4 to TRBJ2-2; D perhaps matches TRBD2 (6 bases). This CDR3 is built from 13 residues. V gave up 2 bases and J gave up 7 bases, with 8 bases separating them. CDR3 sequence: CASSLRGIGELFF. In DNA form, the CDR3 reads TGTGCCAGCAGTTTACGGGGGATCGGGGAGCTGTTTTTT.

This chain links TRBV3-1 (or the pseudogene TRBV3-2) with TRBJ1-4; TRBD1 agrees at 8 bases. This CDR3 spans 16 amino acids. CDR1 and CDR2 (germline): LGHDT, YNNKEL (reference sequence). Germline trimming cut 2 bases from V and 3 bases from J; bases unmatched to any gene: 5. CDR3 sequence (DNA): TGTGCCAGCAGCCAATGGGGACAGGAAGCTAATGAAAAACTGTTTTTT. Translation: CASSQWGQEANEKLFF.

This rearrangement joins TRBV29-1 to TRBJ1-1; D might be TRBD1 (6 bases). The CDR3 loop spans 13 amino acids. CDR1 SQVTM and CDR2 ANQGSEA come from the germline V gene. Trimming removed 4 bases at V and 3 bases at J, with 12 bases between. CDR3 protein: CSVAVSGDTEAFF. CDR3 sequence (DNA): TGCAGCGTTGCAGTCTCAGGGGACACTGAAGCTTTCTTT.

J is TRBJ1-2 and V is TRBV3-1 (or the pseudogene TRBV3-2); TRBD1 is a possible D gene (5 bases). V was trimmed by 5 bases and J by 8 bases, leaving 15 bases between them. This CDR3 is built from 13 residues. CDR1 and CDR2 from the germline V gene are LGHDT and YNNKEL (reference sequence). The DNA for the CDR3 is TGTGCCAGCAGCATTGGGCTAACAGGAGGCTACACCTTC. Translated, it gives CASSIGLTGGYTF.

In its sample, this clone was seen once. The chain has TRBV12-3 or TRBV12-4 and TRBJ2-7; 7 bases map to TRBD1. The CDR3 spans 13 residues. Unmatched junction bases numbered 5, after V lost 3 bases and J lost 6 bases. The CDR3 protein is CASSLTNRGEQYF. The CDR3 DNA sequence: TGTGCCAGCAGTTTGACAAACAGGGGCGAGCAGTACTTC.

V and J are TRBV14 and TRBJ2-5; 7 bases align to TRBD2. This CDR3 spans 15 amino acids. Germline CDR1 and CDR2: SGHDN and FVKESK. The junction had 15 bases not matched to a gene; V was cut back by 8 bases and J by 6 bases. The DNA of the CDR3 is TGTGCCAGCGGACCAATCAGTGGCGGGGGAAAGACCCAGTACTTC. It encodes CASGPISGGGKTQYF.

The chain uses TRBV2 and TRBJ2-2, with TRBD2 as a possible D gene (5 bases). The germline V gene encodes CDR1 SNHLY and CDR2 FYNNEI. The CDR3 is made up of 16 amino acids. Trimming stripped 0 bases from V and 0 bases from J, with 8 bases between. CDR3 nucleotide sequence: TGTGCCAGCAGTGAAGCGGCGCGGGCGAACACCGGGGAGCTGTTTTTT. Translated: CASSEAARANTGELFF.